The 32 T cell receptor beta chains below all came from one sample that was sequenced in a study of cytomegalovirus exposure and HLA in healthy donors. Vbeta (60) and Jbeta (13) primers were used in the PCR. Repertoires were generated with immunoSEQ multiplex PCR, while TCRdb's copy carries only in-frame clones and drops some. The repertoire holds 200,000 to 250,000 clones, around 89% seen once, with 0.95% to 1.1% in the top ten. Sequenced: PBMCs. All receptors derive from a woman in her late teens or twenties in good health and CMV-seronegative.

The V call is TRBV7-9, the J call TRBJ2-3; tentative D call: TRBD1 (5 bases). V lost 2 bases, J lost 2 bases, and 17 bases lay in between. The CDR3 sequence is 17 residues long. The germline V gene has CDR1 SEHNR and CDR2 FQNEAQ (reference sequence). Written as DNA, the CDR3 is TGTGCCAGCAGCTTACTCCAGGGTCAGGGAATCACAGATACGCAGTATTTT. Its protein product is CASSLLQGQGITDTQYF.

The chain is built from TRBV5-1 and TRBJ1-1, with TRBD1 as a possible D gene (5 bases). V lost 0 bases and J lost 3, with 9 bases in between. The germline V gene has CDR1 SGHRS and CDR2 YFSETQ. CDR3 length: 14 amino acids. As DNA, the CDR3 is TGCGCCAGCAGCTTGGAGGGGTGGGACACTGAAGCTTTCTTT. Translated, it gives CASSLEGWDTEAFF.

The V call is TRBV30, the J call TRBJ1-3; D gene uncertain. Germline V CDR1 and CDR2: GTSNPN, SVGIG (reference sequence). The germline V and J ends were trimmed by 1 base and 4 bases, with 14 bases remaining between them. The CDR3 consists of 15 residues. For the CDR3, the DNA is TGTGCCTGGAGTGGCCTTTTTAAAGCCGGAAACACCATATATTTT. Translating it yields CAWSGLFKAGNTIYF.

DNA for the CDR3: TGTGCCAGTAGTCCGGTCCGGGACAGGGTTTACGAGCAGTACTTC. Protein sequence: CASSPVRDRVYEQYF. The gene calls are TRBV19 and TRBJ2-7; 9 nucleotides line up with TRBD1. J was trimmed by 4 bases and V by 5 bases; bases with no gene match: 9. Germline V gives CDR1 LNHDA, CDR2 SQIVND (reference sequence). The CDR3 runs 15 residues.

V and J are TRBV6-5 and TRBJ1-1, with a tentative D call TRBD1 (5 bases). Germline CDR1 reads MNHEY; CDR2 reads SVGAGI. Trimming took off 6 bases at V and 0 bases at J, with 8 bases between the two ends. The CDR3 extends over 13 amino acids. In DNA, the CDR3 is TGTGCCAGCAGACCGACAGTGAACACTGAAGCTTTCTTT. Translated: CASRPTVNTEAFF.

This chain links TRBV6-5 with TRBJ1-2; the D is unclear. Germline V gives CDR1 MNHEY, CDR2 SVGAGI. This CDR3 has 13 amino acids. The germline V and J ends were trimmed by 6 bases and 6 bases, with 14 bases remaining between them. CDR3 nucleotide sequence: TGTGCCAGCAGCGGCGGTTTCCAGAATGGCTACACCTTC. It translates to CASSGGFQNGYTF.

The chain has TRBV7-9 and TRBJ2-2; no firm D call. CDR1 and CDR2 (germline): SEHNR, FQNEAQ (reference sequence). The CDR3 is 16 amino acids. Trimming took 2 bases from V and 2 from J, leaving 12 bases between them. The CDR3 DNA sequence: TGTGCCAGCAGCTTAAATCCTTCTTTCAACACCGGGGAGCTGTTTTTT. Encoded protein: CASSLNPSFNTGELFF.

This sequence joins TRBV6-5 and TRBJ1-2; maybe TRBD1 (5 bases). Trimming removed 5 bases at V and 4 bases at J, with 8 bases between. CDR1 and CDR2 from the germline V gene are MNHEY and SVGAGI. This CDR3 spans 12 amino acids. Here the CDR3 DNA reads TGTGCCAGCAGTCGGGGGTTCTATGGCTACACCTTC. Translating it yields CASSRGFYGYTF.

This clone was seen only once. The CDR3: CASSCRAAHASSGANVLTF. The CDR3 coding sequence is TGTGCCAGCAGCTGTCGAGCGGCGCACGCTTCCTCTGGGGCCAACGTCCTGACTTTC. The V call is TRBV21-1, the J call TRBJ2-6; TRBD2, as called in the table, went unchecked against the DNA. TRBV21-1 is annotated as a pseudogene. The CDR3 is 19 residues long.

This clone was observed a single time. The chain joins TRBV2 to TRBJ1-1; weak D call: TRBD1 (6 bases). The CDR3 spans 13 residues. Trimming removed 6 bases at V and 0 bases at J, with 8 bases between. The germline V gene encodes CDR1 SNHLY and CDR2 FYNNEI. The CDR3 loop is CASSRDMNTEAFF. The CDR3 DNA reads as TGTGCCAGCAGCCGGGACATGAACACTGAAGCTTTCTTT.

The gene calls are TRBV27 and TRBJ1-1, with D possibly being TRBD1 (5 bases). Trimming stripped 6 bases from V and 5 bases from J, with 13 bases between. The CDR3 covers 13 residues. Per the germline V gene, CDR1 is MNHEY and CDR2 is SMNVEV (reference sequence). The CDR3, as DNA: TGTGCCAGCAGAAACCGACAGCATACTGAAGCTTTCTTT. It is translated as CASRNRQHTEAFF.

The chain uses TRBV6-1 and TRBJ2-1, with 8 bases lining up with TRBD1. Per the germline V gene, CDR1 is MNHNS and CDR2 is SASEGT. V was clipped by 3 bases and J by 9 bases; unmatched bases: 13. The CDR3 totals 16 residues. CDR3 sequence: CASSEVGQGTGPEQFF. The CDR3 nucleotides read TGTGCCAGCAGTGAGGTTGGACAGGGAACCGGTCCTGAGCAGTTCTTC.

This clone is a singleton in its sample. The DNA of the CDR3 is TGCGCCAGCAGCTTGGGGGCTAGCGGGAGTAATGAGCAGTTCTTC. Its protein product is CASSLGASGSNEQFF. The chain links TRBV5-1 to TRBJ2-1; TRBD2 matches 10 bases. The CDR3 covers 15 residues. Germline loops: CDR1 SGHRS, CDR2 YFSETQ. The V and J ends lost 0 bases and 7 bases, in that order; junction bases with no gene match: 4.

This clone has just one count. The chain is built from TRBV7-6 and TRBJ2-1; 10 nucleotides agree with TRBD2. The CDR3 totals 15 residues. Looked up from germline, CDR1 is SGHVS and CDR2 is FNYEAQ. The junction had 1 base not matched to a gene; V was cut back by 2 bases and J by 3 bases. The CDR3 DNA is TGTGCCAGCAGCTTACAGCGGGGGGGCTACAATGAGCAGTTCTTC. Translating it yields CASSLQRGGYNEQFF. The complete variable domain, with remaining parts taken from reference TRBV7-6 and TRBJ2-1, reads GAGVSQSPRYKVTKRGQDVALRCDPISGHVSLYWYRQALGQGPEFLTYFNYEAQQDKSGLPNDRFSAERPEGSISTLTIQRTEQRDSAMYRCASSLQRGGYNEQFFGPGTRLTVL.

The rearrangement uses TRBV25-1 and TRBJ2-5; D is possibly TRBD2 (5 bases). Trimming stripped 1 base from V and 4 bases from J, with 13 bases between. The germline V gene has CDR1 MGHDK and CDR2 SYGVNS. This CDR3 is 15 amino acids long. The CDR3: CASSEWTEFGETQYF. DNA of the CDR3: TGTGCCAGCAGTGAATGGACTGAGTTTGGAGAGACCCAGTACTTC.

This chain links TRBV13 with TRBJ2-5; no definite D call. This CDR3 is 14 amino acids long. The germline V gene encodes CDR1 PRHDT and CDR2 FYEKMQ (reference sequence). V lost 2 bases, J lost 1 base, and 8 bases lay in between. The CDR3 DNA sequence: TGTGCCAGCAGCTTATATGCTACCCAAGAGACCCAGTACTTC. Its translation: CASSLYATQETQYF.

This chain connects TRBV4-2 to TRBJ2-2; TRBD2 aligns across 12 bases. There are 18 residues in the CDR3. Germline CDR1 is LGHNA and CDR2 is YNFKEQ. V dropped 0 bases and J dropped 4; count of bases not matched to a gene: 6. The CDR3 DNA is TGTGCCAGCAGCCAAGATCGGACTAGCGGGGCGGTCACCGGGGAGCTGTTTTTT. This sequence encodes CASSQDRTSGAVTGELFF.

The chain joins TRBV5-8 to TRBJ1-4; 10 bases map to TRBD1. The junction had 2 bases not matched to a gene; V was cut back by 4 bases and J by 5 bases. Germline V gives CDR1 SGHTS, CDR2 YDEGEE. This CDR3 is 14 amino acids long. CDR3 loop: CASSDRGRNEKLFF. The CDR3 nucleotides are TGTGCCAGCAGCGACAGGGGGCGAAATGAAAAACTGTTTTTT. The full variable domain, in which reference TRBV5-8 and TRBJ1-4 provide the parts outside the CDR3, is EAGVTQSPTHLIKTRGQQATLRCSPISGHTSVYWYQQALGLGLQFLLWYDEGEERNRGNFPPRFSGRQFPNYSSELNVNALELEDSALYLCASSDRGRNEKLFFGSGTQLSVL.

This clone came up once. The chain is built from TRBV5-8 and TRBJ2-3; the match to TRBD2 covers 13 bases. Germline-derived CDR1 and CDR2 are SGHTS and YDEGEE. The CDR3 extends over 16 amino acids. V gave up 4 bases and J gave up 2 bases; unmatched junction bases: 4. The CDR3 loop reads CASSIGLAGATDTQYF. The CDR3 region has the DNA TGTGCCAGCAGCATCGGACTAGCGGGGGCCACAGATACGCAGTATTTT.

V is TRBV19 and J is TRBJ2-1; TRBD2 matches 10 bases. CDR3 size: 14 residues. Germline values: CDR1 LNHDA, CDR2 SQIVND (reference sequence). With V trimmed by 4 bases and J by 8 bases, 5 bases remained unmatched. The CDR3 here is CASSTTSGPYEQFF. The CDR3 nucleotides read TGTGCCAGTAGTACGACTAGCGGGCCCTATGAGCAGTTCTTC.

With regard to this clone: One end of the junction fails to match germline, which may point to a read error. This chain links TRBV7-9 with TRBJ1-1; D gene unclear. The CDR3 covers 14 residues. Germline CDR1 and CDR2: SEHNR and FQNEAQ (reference sequence). The CDR3 region is CSSSFTTRHTEAFF. The CDR3 nucleotides are TGTTCCAGCAGCTTCACTACGCGACACACTGAAGCTTTCTTT.

The CDR3 is CASSFWTGGNTEAFF. CDR3 bases: TGTGCCAGCAGCTTCTGGACAGGCGGCAACACTGAAGCTTTCTTT. The chain has TRBV5-4 and TRBJ1-1; 7 nucleotides match TRBD1. V shed 2 bases and J 2 bases; nucleotides not matched to a gene: 6. This CDR3 contains 15 residues. Per germline, CDR1 SGHNT and CDR2 YYREEE (reference sequence).

The V call is TRBV2, the J call TRBJ1-1, with D perhaps matching TRBD1 (6 bases). In germline, CDR1 is SNHLY, CDR2 FYNNEI. The ends were cut back, 4 bases at V and 1 base at J, with 10 bases in the middle. The CDR3 consists of 14 residues. CDR3 bases: TGTGCCAGCAGTGGGGAGGGGGGGAACACTGAAGCTTTCTTT. It translates to CASSGEGGNTEAFF. The variable domain in full, completed from reference TRBV2 and TRBJ1-1, reads EPEVTQTPSHQVTQMGQEVILRCVPISNHLYFYWYRQILGQKVEFLVSFYNNEISEKSEIFDDQFSVERPDGSNFTLKIRSTKLEDSAMYFCASSGEGGNTEAFFGQGTRLTVV.

V gene TRBV7-3 combines with J gene TRBJ2-3; perhaps TRBD2 as D (7 bases). V was cut by 2 bases and J by 3 bases, with 15 bases left in between. The CDR3 totals 16 residues. Germline assignment: CDR1 SGHTA and CDR2 FQGTGA. The CDR3 DNA reads as TGTGCCAGCAGCTTATTAGGACGGGGGGCGACAGATACGCAGTATTTT. It specifies CASSLLGRGATDTQYF.

The chain is built from TRBV5-5 and TRBJ1-4; D not resolved. Germline loops: CDR1 SGHKS, CDR2 YYEKEE (reference sequence). With 0 bases removed from V and 3 bases from J, the gap between germline ends came to 9 bases. This CDR3 contains 15 residues. The CDR3: CASSLAPGSNEKLFF. The DNA of the CDR3 is TGTGCCAGCAGCTTGGCTCCAGGCTCTAATGAAAAACTGTTTTTT.

The genes are TRBV2 and TRBJ2-2, with 9 nucleotides matching TRBD2. Germline CDR1 reads SNHLY; CDR2 reads FYNNEI. CDR3 length: 16 residues. J lost 4 bases, V lost 6 bases, and 9 bases had no gene match. The CDR3 reads CASRKGLAGSTGELFF. Here the CDR3 DNA reads TGTGCCAGCAGGAAGGGTCTAGCGGGGTCCACCGGGGAGCTGTTTTTT.

This chain connects TRBV5-1 to TRBJ2-7; no clear D gene. The CDR3 covers 15 residues. Trimming took off 1 base at V and 6 bases at J, with 17 bases between the two ends. Germline V gene lookup returns CDR1 SGHRS and CDR2 YFSETQ. The chain's CDR3 is CASSLIGGTFAEQYF. The CDR3 coding sequence is TGCGCCAGCAGCTTGATTGGCGGTACGTTCGCCGAGCAGTACTTC.

This clone has just one count. The chain joins TRBV28 to TRBJ1-1; D remains ambiguous. CDR3 length: 15 amino acids. Per the germline V gene, CDR1 is MDHEN and CDR2 is SYDVKM. V shed 2 bases and J shed 0 bases, with 10 bases lying between them. CDR3 protein: CASSLGGLVNTEAFF. The CDR3 nucleotides are TGTGCCAGCAGTTTAGGAGGGTTGGTGAACACTGAAGCTTTCTTT.

Written as DNA, the CDR3 is TGTGCCAGCTCACCAAGAAACGGACTAGATGAGCAGTTCTTC. It is translated as CASSPRNGLDEQFF. This chain connects TRBV18 to TRBJ2-1; 7 nucleotides align to TRBD2. The CDR3 runs to 14 residues. Germline CDR1 reads KGHSH; CDR2 reads LQKENI. With 2 bases clipped from V and 8 bases from J, the junction kept 6 bases outside the gene matches.

V is TRBV7-9 and J is TRBJ2-7; the match to TRBD2 covers 10 bases. The V segment lost 3 bases and the J segment 4 bases; nucleotides outside the gene matches: 9. Germline loops: CDR1 SEHNR, CDR2 FQNEAQ (reference sequence). The CDR3 is 16 residues long. CDR3 DNA sequence: TGTGCCAGCAGCTTCCCTAGCGGGAGTTTCGGGTACGAGCAGTACTTC. It specifies CASSFPSGSFGYEQYF.

This clone was recorded once. The chain links TRBV4-3 to TRBJ2-2; the match to TRBD2 covers 7 bases. CDR1 LGHNA and CDR2 YSLEER come from the germline V gene. CDR3 length equals 15 residues. Germline trimming cut 4 bases from V and 5 bases from J; bases unmatched to any gene: 7. CDR3 sequence: CASSPWRGWTGELFF. The DNA for the CDR3 is TGCGCCAGCAGCCCCTGGCGGGGGTGGACCGGGGAGCTGTTTTTT.

Here the CDR3 DNA reads TGCGCCAGCAGCCCAAGCGGGACCCGCACAGATACGCAGTATTTT. Translated, it gives CASSPSGTRTDTQYF. The V call is TRBV4-3, the J call TRBJ2-3, with TRBD2 matching over 7 bases. J lost 1 base, V lost 4 bases, and 5 bases had no gene match. The CDR3 contains 15 residues. CDR1 and CDR2 (germline): LGHNA, YSLEER.